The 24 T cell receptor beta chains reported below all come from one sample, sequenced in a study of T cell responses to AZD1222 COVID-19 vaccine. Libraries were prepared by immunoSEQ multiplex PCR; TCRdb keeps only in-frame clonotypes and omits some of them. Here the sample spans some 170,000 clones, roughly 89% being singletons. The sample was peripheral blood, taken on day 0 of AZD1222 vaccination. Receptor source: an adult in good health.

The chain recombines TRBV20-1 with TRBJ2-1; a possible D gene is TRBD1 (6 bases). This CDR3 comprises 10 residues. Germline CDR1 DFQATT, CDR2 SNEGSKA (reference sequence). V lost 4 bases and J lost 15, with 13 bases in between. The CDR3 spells CSATGETPFF. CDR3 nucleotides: TGCAGTGCTACAGGGGAGACGCCGTTCTTC.

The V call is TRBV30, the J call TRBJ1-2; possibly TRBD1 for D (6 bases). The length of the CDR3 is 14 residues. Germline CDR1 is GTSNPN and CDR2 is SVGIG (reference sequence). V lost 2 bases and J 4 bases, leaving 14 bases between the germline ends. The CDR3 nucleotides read TGTGCCTGGAGTCTTCAGGGGTTGTCCTATGGCTACACCTTC. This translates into CAWSLQGLSYGYTF. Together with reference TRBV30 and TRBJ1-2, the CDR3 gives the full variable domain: SQTIHQWPATLVQPVGSPLSLECTVEGTSNPNLYWYRQAAGRGLQLLFYSVGIGQISSEVPQNLSASRPQDRQFILSSKKLLLSDSGFYLCAWSLQGLSYGYTFGSGTRLTVV.

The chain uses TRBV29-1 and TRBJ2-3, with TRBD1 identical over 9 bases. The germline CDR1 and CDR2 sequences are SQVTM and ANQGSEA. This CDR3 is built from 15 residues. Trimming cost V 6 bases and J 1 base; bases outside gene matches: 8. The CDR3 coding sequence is TGCAGCGTAGCCGGACAGGGGCGAGGCACAGATACGCAGTATTTT. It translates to CSVAGQGRGTDTQYF.

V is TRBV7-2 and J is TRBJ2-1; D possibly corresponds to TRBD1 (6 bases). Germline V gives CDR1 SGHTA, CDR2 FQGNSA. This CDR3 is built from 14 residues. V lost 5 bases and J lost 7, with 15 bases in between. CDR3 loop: CASSHNRAGNEQFF. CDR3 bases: TGTGCCAGCAGCCACAACAGGGCAGGTAATGAGCAGTTCTTC. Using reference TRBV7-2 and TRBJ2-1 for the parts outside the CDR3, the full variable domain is GAGVSQSPSNKVTEKGKDVELRCDPISGHTALYWYRQSLGQGLEFLIYFQGNSAPDKSGLPSDRFSAERTGGSVSTLTIQRTQQEDSAVYLCASSHNRAGNEQFFGPGTRLTVL.

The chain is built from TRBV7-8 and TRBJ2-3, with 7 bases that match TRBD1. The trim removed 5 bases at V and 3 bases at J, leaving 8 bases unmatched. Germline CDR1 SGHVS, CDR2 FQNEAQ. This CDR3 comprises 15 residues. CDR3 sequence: CASSPRQGRTDTQYF. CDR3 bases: TGTGCCAGCAGCCCCCGACAGGGAAGAACAGATACGCAGTATTTT.

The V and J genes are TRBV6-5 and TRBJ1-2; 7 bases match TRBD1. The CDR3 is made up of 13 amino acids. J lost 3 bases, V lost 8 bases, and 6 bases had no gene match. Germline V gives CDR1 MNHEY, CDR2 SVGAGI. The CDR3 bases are TGTGCCAGCCGACCGGGACAGTACTATGGCTACACCTTC. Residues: CASRPGQYYGYTF.

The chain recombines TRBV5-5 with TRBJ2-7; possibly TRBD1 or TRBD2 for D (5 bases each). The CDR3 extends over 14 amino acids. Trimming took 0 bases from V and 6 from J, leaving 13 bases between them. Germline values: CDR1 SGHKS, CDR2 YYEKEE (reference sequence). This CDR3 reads CASSLVGTLFEQYF. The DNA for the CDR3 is TGTGCCAGCAGCTTGGTGGGGACCCTCTTCGAGCAGTACTTC.

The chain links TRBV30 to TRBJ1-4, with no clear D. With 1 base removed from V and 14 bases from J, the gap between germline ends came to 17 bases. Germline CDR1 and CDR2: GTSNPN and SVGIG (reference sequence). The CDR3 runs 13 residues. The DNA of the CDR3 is TGTGCCTGGAGTGGCCAGGACGGTTTTTCGCTGTTTTTT. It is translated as CAWSGQDGFSLFF.

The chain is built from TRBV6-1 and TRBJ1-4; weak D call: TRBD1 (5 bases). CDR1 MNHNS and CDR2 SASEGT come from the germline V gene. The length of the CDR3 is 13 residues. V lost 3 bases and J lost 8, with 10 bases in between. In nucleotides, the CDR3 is TGTGCCAGCAGTGACAGGGACGAAGAAAAACTGTTTTTT. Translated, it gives CASSDRDEEKLFF.

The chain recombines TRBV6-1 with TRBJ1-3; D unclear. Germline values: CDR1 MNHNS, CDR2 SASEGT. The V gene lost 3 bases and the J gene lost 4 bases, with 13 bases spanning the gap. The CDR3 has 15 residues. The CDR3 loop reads CASSDGIPLGNTIYF. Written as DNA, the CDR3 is TGTGCCAGCAGTGACGGGATCCCGTTGGGAAACACCATATATTTT.

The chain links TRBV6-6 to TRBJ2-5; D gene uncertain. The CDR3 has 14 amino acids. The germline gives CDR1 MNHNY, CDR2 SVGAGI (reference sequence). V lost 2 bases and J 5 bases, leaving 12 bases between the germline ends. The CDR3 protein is CASSYKLPPETQYF. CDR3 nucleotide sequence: TGTGCCAGCAGTTACAAGCTACCGCCTGAGACCCAGTACTTC.

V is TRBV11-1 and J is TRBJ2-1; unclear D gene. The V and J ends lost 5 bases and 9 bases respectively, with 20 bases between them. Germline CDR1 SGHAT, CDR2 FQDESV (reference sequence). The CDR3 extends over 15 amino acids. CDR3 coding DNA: TGTGCCAGCAGCCTGCCTACGGGTTCCTCGGGTGAGCAGTTCTTC. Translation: CASSLPTGSSGEQFF. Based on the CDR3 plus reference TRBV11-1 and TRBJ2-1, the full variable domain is EAEVAQSPRYKITEKSQAVAFWCDPISGHATLYWYRQILGQGPELLVQFQDESVVDDSQLPKDRFSAERLKGVDSTLKIQPAELGDSAMYLCASSLPTGSSGEQFFGPGTRLTVL.

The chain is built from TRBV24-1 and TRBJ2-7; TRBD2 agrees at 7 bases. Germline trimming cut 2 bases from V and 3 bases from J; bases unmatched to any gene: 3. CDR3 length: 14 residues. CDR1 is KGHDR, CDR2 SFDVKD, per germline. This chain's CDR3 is CATSDSGGGYEQYF. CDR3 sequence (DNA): TGTGCCACCAGTGATTCGGGGGGAGGCTACGAGCAGTACTTC.

CDR3 amino acids: CASSLRTGGSYEQYF. The DNA of the CDR3 is TGCGCCAGCAGCCTCCGGACAGGGGGATCCTACGAGCAGTACTTC. The chain recombines TRBV23-1 with TRBJ2-7, with 10 positions matching TRBD1. TRBV23-1 is given ORF status, its function remaining uncertain. V dropped 6 bases and J dropped 1; count of bases not matched to a gene: 6. This CDR3 spans 15 amino acids.

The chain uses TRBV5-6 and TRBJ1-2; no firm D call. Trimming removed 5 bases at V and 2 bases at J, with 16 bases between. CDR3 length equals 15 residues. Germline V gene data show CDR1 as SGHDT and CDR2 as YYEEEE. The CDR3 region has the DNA TGTGCCAGCAGATTACCGGGCCCAAGAAACTATGGCTACACCTTC. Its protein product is CASRLPGPRNYGYTF.

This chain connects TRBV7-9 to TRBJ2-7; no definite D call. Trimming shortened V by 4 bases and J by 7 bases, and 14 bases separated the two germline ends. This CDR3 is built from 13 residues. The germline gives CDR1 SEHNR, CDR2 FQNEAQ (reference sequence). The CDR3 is CASSSDLAREQYF. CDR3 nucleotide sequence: TGTGCCAGCAGCTCCGATTTGGCCAGGGAGCAGTACTTC.

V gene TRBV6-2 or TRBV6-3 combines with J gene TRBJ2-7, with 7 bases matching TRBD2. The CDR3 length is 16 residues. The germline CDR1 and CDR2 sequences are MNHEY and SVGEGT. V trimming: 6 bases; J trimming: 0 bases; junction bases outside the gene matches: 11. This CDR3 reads CASSPGGGIRSYEQYV. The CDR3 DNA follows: TGTGCCAGCAGCCCTGGGGGAGGGATTCGCTCCTACGAGCAGTACGTC.

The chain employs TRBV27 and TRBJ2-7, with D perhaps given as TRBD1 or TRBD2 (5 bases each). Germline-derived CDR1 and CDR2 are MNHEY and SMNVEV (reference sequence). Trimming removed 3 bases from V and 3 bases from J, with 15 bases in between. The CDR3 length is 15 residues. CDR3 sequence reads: CASSFSGRANYEQYF. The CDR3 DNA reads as TGTGCCAGCAGTTTTTCGGGACGCGCGAACTACGAGCAGTACTTC.

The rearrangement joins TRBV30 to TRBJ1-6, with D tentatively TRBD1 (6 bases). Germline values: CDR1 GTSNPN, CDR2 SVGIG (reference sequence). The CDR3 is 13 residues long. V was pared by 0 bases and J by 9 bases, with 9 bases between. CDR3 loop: CAWSVGQFSPLHF. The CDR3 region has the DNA TGTGCCTGGAGTGTTGGACAGTTTTCACCCCTCCACTTT.

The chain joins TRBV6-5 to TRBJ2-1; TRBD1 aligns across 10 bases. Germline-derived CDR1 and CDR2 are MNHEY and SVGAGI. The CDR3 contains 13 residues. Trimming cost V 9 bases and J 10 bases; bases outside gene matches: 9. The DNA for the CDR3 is TGTGCCAGTGGGACAGGGGTCCTTCAGGAGCAGTTCTTC. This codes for CASGTGVLQEQFF.

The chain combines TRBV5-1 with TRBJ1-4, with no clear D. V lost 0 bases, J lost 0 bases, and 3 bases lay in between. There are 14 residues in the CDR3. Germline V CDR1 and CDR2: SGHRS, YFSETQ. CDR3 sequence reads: CASSLGATNEKLFF. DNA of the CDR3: TGCGCCAGCAGCTTGGGTGCAACTAATGAAAAACTGTTTTTT.

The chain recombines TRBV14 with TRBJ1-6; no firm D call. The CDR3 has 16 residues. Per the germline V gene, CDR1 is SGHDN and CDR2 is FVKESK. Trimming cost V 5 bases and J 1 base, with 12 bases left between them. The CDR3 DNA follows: TGTGCCAGCAGCTTATCAGGTGGATCCTATAATTCACCCCTCCACTTT. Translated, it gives CASSLSGGSYNSPLHF.

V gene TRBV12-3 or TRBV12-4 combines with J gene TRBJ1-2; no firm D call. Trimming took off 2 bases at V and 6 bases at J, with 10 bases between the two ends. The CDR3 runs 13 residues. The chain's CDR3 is CASSLRPGDGYTF. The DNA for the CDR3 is TGTGCCAGCAGTTTACGCCCAGGCGATGGCTACACCTTC.

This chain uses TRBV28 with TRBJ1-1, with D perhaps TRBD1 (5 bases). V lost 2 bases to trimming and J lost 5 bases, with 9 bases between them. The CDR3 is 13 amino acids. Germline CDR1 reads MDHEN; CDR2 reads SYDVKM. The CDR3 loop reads CASSLGRQTEAFF. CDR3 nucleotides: TGTGCCAGCAGTTTAGGGAGACAGACTGAAGCTTTCTTT.